This passage covers 16 T cell receptor beta chains from one sample sequenced in a study of sequential checkpoint blockade in melanoma. Libraries were prepared by immunoSEQ multiplex PCR; TCRdb keeps only in-frame clonotypes and omits some of them. The table has more than 30,000 clones, approximately 86% seen once. Treatment noted: randomized to nivolumab then ipilimumab (arm A) or the reverse (arm B). Here the sequenced sample was CD8+ T cells sorted from blood (inferred from file names), taken from a patient given nivolumab and ipilimumab in sequence. All receptors derive from a human donor with melanoma.

The J gene is TRBJ2-7, the V gene TRBV28; 10 bases agree with TRBD1. The CDR3 is 14 residues long. The V segment lost 7 bases and the J segment 4 bases; nucleotides outside the gene matches: 7. The V gene's germline CDR1 is MDHEN and CDR2 SYDVKM. CDR3 in DNA: TGTGCCAGCATTAGGACAGGGGGGGGATACGAGCAGTACTTC. Its translation: CASIRTGGGYEQYF.

J is TRBJ2-7 and V is TRBV14; a possible D gene is TRBD1 (6 bases). The germline CDR1 and CDR2 sequences are SGHDN and FVKESK. Between the trimmed V and J ends, which lost 3 bases and 2 bases, there was a span of 8 bases. The CDR3 runs to 13 residues. The CDR3: CASSQDRTYEQYF. Written as DNA, the CDR3 is TGTGCCAGCAGCCAGGACAGAACCTACGAGCAGTACTTC.

As DNA, the CDR3 is TGTGCCAGCAGCGCCTCGGACAGGCCGTATAGCAATCAGCCCCAGCATTTT. This sequence encodes CASSASDRPYSNQPQHF. The V call is TRBV9, the J call TRBJ1-5; the match to TRBD1 covers 7 bases. Germline V CDR1 and CDR2: SGDLS, YYNGEE. V was clipped by 3 bases and J by 0 bases; unmatched bases: 9. The CDR3 covers 17 residues.

CDR3: CASSQGDRGRETQYF. CDR3 nucleotide sequence: TGCGCCAGCAGCCAAGGCGACAGGGGCCGAGAGACCCAGTACTTC. The chain joins TRBV4-1 to TRBJ2-5; 8 bases agree with TRBD1. CDR1 MGHRA and CDR2 YSYEKL come from the germline V gene. V lost 1 base to trimming and J lost 4 bases; unmatched junction nucleotides: 5. CDR3 size: 15 residues.

This chain links TRBV2 with TRBJ1-2; 7 bases agree with TRBD1. The V gene end was trimmed by 7 bases and the J gene end by 3 bases; junction bases not matched to a gene: 5. Germline V gene sequence: CDR1 SNHLY, CDR2 FYNNEI. The CDR3 runs 13 residues. The CDR3 sequence is CASKLTGDYGYTF. CDR3 nucleotides: TGTGCCAGCAAACTCACAGGGGACTATGGCTACACCTTC.

This chain uses TRBV7-9 with TRBJ2-1; 7 positions agree with TRBD1. The germline gives CDR1 SEHNR, CDR2 FQNEAQ (reference sequence). The V segment lost 7 bases and the J segment 4 bases; nucleotides outside the gene matches: 4. The CDR3 extends over 13 amino acids. The CDR3 region has the DNA TGTGCCAGCACCCCAGGGGGTTACAATGAGCAGTTCTTC. Amino acids: CASTPGGYNEQFF.

In DNA form, the CDR3 reads TGTGCCAGCAGCAAGCACAACAAAGACCCGGGGACTGAAGCTTTCTTT. Translated: CASSKHNKDPGTEAFF. This chain joins TRBV21-1 and TRBJ1-1. TRBV21-1 is an annotated pseudogene. CDR3 length: 16 residues.

The CDR3 nucleotides read TGTGCCAGCAGTGACTCTTTTAGCGGGGGTTACAATGAGCAGTTCTTC. Its translation is CASSDSFSGGYNEQFF. This sequence joins TRBV6-4 and TRBJ2-1; TRBD2 agrees at 9 bases. The CDR3 runs to 16 residues. The V gene end was trimmed by 0 bases and the J gene end by 4 bases; junction bases not matched to a gene: 4. In germline, CDR1 is MRHNA, CDR2 SNTAGT.

The chain uses TRBV7-2 and TRBJ2-7; TRBD2 matches at 10 bases. Germline CDR1 is SGHTA and CDR2 is FQGNSA. The CDR3 loop spans 14 amino acids. Unmatched junction bases numbered 2, after V lost 3 bases and J lost 3 bases. The CDR3 bases are TGTGCCAGCAGCTTGATAGCGGGGGGCTACGAGCAGTACTTC. This translates into CASSLIAGGYEQYF.

This chain links TRBV27 with TRBJ2-2; 10 bases agree with TRBD2. V shed 6 bases, J shed 7 bases, and the junction held 8 bases outside the gene matches. Germline V CDR1 and CDR2: MNHEY, SMNVEV (reference sequence). This CDR3 contains 15 residues. The CDR3 nucleotides are TGTGCCAGCAGCTCAAGCGGGGGGGCCGTCGGGGAGCTGTTTTTT. Protein: CASSSSGGAVGELFF.

The chain recombines TRBV28 with TRBJ2-7; possibly TRBD1 for D (7 bases). Per the germline V gene, CDR1 is MDHEN and CDR2 is SYDVKM. The CDR3 spans 14 residues. Trimming took 5 bases from V and 2 from J, leaving 13 bases between them. The CDR3 loop reads CASSLAGGTYEQYF. DNA for the CDR3: TGTGCCAGCAGTCTGGCAGGGGGGACCTACGAGCAGTACTTC.

The V and J genes are TRBV4-1 and TRBJ2-7; 11 bases map to TRBD1. The CDR3 runs 16 residues. V was clipped by 4 bases and J by 4 bases; unmatched bases: 9. Germline CDR1 reads MGHRA; CDR2 reads YSYEKL. The CDR3 nucleotides are TGCGCCAGCAGCCTCACGAGGGGACAGGGGGTTTACGAGCAGTACTTC. This sequence encodes CASSLTRGQGVYEQYF.

The chain employs TRBV15 and TRBJ2-7; TRBD1 agrees at 8 bases. Germline trimming cut 8 bases from V and 0 bases from J; bases unmatched to any gene: 9. Germline loops: CDR1 LNHNV, CDR2 YYDKDF (reference sequence). The CDR3 runs 15 residues. For the CDR3, the DNA is TGTGCCACCTCCCGCCCGGGACAGGCCTCCTACGAGCAGTACTTC. It translates to CATSRPGQASYEQYF.

V is TRBV6-6 and J is TRBJ2-7; D is uncertain. V lost 6 bases, J lost 1 base, and 4 bases lay in between. Germline V gene sequence: CDR1 MNHNY, CDR2 SVGAGI (reference sequence). This CDR3 region has 11 residues. The CDR3 DNA follows: TGTGCCAGCAGACAGTCCTACGAGCAGTACTTC. Protein: CASRQSYEQYF.

The CDR3 nucleotides are TGTGCCAGCAGCAAAACCGGACAGATGAACACTGAAGCTTTCTTT. Protein sequence: CASSKTGQMNTEAFF. The chain couples TRBV11-2 to TRBJ1-1; a possible D gene is TRBD1 (6 bases). V lost 5 bases and J lost 0, with 13 bases in between. The CDR3 runs 15 residues. Per germline, CDR1 SGHAT and CDR2 FQNNGV.

This chain connects TRBV27 to TRBJ1-2, with TRBD1 matching 9 bases. Trimming took 6 bases from V and 7 from J; bases not matched to a gene: 9. Germline CDR1 MNHEY, CDR2 SMNVEV (reference sequence). The CDR3 loop spans 14 amino acids. CDR3 bases: TGTGCCAGCAGACCTATACAGGGGGCGATTGGCTACACCTTC. Amino acid sequence: CASRPIQGAIGYTF.